The present T cell receptor beta chain was sequenced within a study of T-cell memory formation after mild COVID-19. Across the study: TCR clusters mostly belonged to single donors.

Constant-segment primers served in 5'RACE that generated TCR alpha and TCR beta cDNA libraries bearing sample barcodes and UMIs. TCRdb redid the calling of the 5' RACE reads with MiXCR, one entry per CDR3 protein. The sample lists roughly 130,000 distinct CDR3 sequences; about a sixth were seen once. This CDR3 comprises 13 residues. V lost 6 bases and J lost 1; bases outside the gene matches: 0. Germline-derived CDR1 and CDR2 are MNHEY and SVGEGT. To note about this clonotype: The antigen remains undetermined.

Findings of the study overall: Clones that contracted from day 15 to 85 were balanced CD4/CD8, while later expanders leaned CD4+. Nothing showed for sure that second-wave clones peaking on day 37 were SARS-CoV-2 specific.

This receptor was taken from a man younger than 35 who had mild COVID-19 (a few samples of this study predate the infection). Cell type and time point are not known. Sequenced sample: PBMCs or a T cell subset sorted from them (not recorded which). The chain carries TRBV6-2 or TRBV6-3 and TRBJ2-3; TRBD2 agrees at 8 bases. The CDR3 sequence: CASRTSGTDTQYF. In DNA, the CDR3 is TGTGCCAGCAGGACTAGCGGCACAGATACGCAGTATTTT.